This entry concerns a single T cell receptor beta chain. The source of the sample is a study of blood T cells in healthy people across ages. Sample-barcoded 5' priming and a J-beta primer mix drove a second PCR of roughly 7 to 11 cycles. TCRdb reprocessed the 5' RACE reads with MiXCR, giving one entry per CDR3 protein. The sample contains about 1.4 million distinct CDR3 sequences, almost 60% of which appear only once. The sample providers were healthy Caucasian people from Russia, aged roughly 6 to 95. V dropped 7 bases and J dropped 1; count of bases not matched to a gene: 4. The CDR3 is made up of 15 amino acids.

This clonotype was sampled from a man aged 18 to 30 in good health. The sequenced sample consisted of blood. The chain carries TRBV12-3 or TRBV12-4 and TRBJ2-5; 12 nucleotides match TRBD2. The CDR3 spells CASKLAGGRQETQYF. DNA of the CDR3: TGTGCCAGCAAACTAGCGGGGGGACGCCAAGAGACCCAGTACTTC.